One sample yielded the 15 T cell receptor beta chains listed below, sequenced in a study of CD8+CD57+ T cells in acquired aplastic anemia (dated by TCRdb to 2016 to 2018). Sequencing relied on an Illumina HiSeq 2000. Profiling of TCR beta VDJ combinations and CDR3 sequences used genomic DNA as the template. TCRdb applied fastp at Q25 and MiXCR to the public reads, then kept only in-frame beta chains. Records with the same CDR3 protein are collapsed into one entry carrying the most frequent genes and DNA. Recorded for this sample are hundreds of thousands of distinct CDR3 sequences; around 33% of them occurred a single time. The ten largest clones represent 0.82% of the sample. Expansion of CD8+CD57+ cells had been shown by flow cytometry in the patients chosen for sequencing. The source material was sorted CD4+, CD8+, or CD8+CD57+ T cells (not recorded which) from PBMCs. The receptors shown here come from a human donor with aplastic anemia.

This chain joins TRBV11-3 and TRBJ2-1; maybe TRBD1 (6 bases). The CDR3 runs to 14 residues. CDR1 and CDR2 from the germline V gene are SGHNT and YENEEA. Trimming stripped 4 bases from V and 9 bases from J, with 16 bases between. The CDR3 is CASSSLSQGGEQFF. CDR3 DNA sequence: TGTGCCAGCAGCTCGCTATCCCAAGGGGGTGAGCAGTTCTTC.

The chain employs TRBV20-1 and TRBJ1-1; D is unresolved. This CDR3 region has 14 residues. V lost 1 base to trimming and J lost 6 bases, with 15 bases between them. Germline lookup yields CDR1 DFQATT and CDR2 SNEGSKA (reference sequence). The CDR3 region has the DNA TGCAGTGCTAGAGTCGTGGGCGAGTTCGCTGAAGCTTTCTTT. Its translation is CSARVVGEFAEAFF.

The J gene is TRBJ2-7, the V gene TRBV10-3; the D gene could be TRBD1 or TRBD2 (5 bases each). Germline CDR1 and CDR2: ENHRY and SYGVKD. This CDR3 is built from 14 residues. CDR3 residues: CGSSEGPLSREQYF. The CDR3 coding sequence is TGTGGCAGCAGTGAGGGACCCCTTTCCCGGGAGCAGTACTTC.

Concerning this clonotype: One base away lies a much larger clone, so this may be a sequencing read error. The V call is TRBV2, the J call TRBJ1-1; D uncertain. The germline V gene encodes CDR1 SNHLY and CDR2 FYNNEI. This CDR3 is built from 15 residues. Written as DNA, the CDR3 is TGTGCCCGCAGTGTGCAGGCTGCTATGAACACTGAAGCTTTCTTT. Amino acids: CARSVQAAMNTEAFF.

V and J are TRBV25-1 and TRBJ2-1, with 13 bases aligning to TRBD2. The CDR3 totals 19 residues. Looked up from germline, CDR1 is MGHDK and CDR2 is SYGVNS. After removal of 3 bases from V and 6 bases from J, the junction contained 14 bases not matched to a gene. CDR3 amino acids: CASSDSPEGLAGRFNEQFF. As DNA, the CDR3 is TGTGCCAGCAGTGACTCGCCCGAGGGACTAGCGGGGCGTTTCAATGAGCAGTTCTTC.

The V and J genes are TRBV7-3 and TRBJ2-3, with 11 bases identical to TRBD2. Germline loops: CDR1 SGHTA, CDR2 FQGTGA. V trimming: 4 bases; J trimming: 0 bases; junction bases outside the gene matches: 6. This CDR3 has 17 amino acids. The CDR3 nucleotides are TGTGCCAGCAGCTCTAACCGACTAGCGGGAAGCACAGATACGCAGTATTTT. It codes for CASSSNRLAGSTDTQYF.

For this clonotype: Relative to the germline gene, one junction end is altered; a read error may explain this. V gene TRBV7-8 combines with J gene TRBJ2-2; D possibly corresponds to TRBD2 (5 bases). The length of the CDR3 is 16 residues. Germline V gene lookup returns CDR1 SGHVS and CDR2 FQNEAQ. The CDR3: CASRPTGPPEHRGAVF. DNA for the CDR3: TGTGCCAGCAGGCCTACCGGGCCCCCAGAACACCGGGGAGCTGTTTTT.

On this clonotype: This could be a read error, since a much larger clone is one nucleotide away. The gene calls are TRBV7-9 and TRBJ2-7, with D maybe TRBD2 (7 bases). Germline CDR1 SEHNR, CDR2 FQNEAQ (reference sequence). This CDR3 has 15 amino acids. Trimming left V 1 base short and J 7 bases short, with 17 bases between. CDR3: CASSLVGGLPGEQYF. CDR3 DNA: TGTGCCAGCAGCTTAGTGGGGGGGCTCCCAGGGGAGCAGTACTTC.

Concerning this clonotype itself: A much more abundant neighbour one base away suggests this may be a read error. The chain recombines TRBV2 with TRBJ2-4, with D uncertain. The CDR3 has 11 amino acids. CDR1 and CDR2 from the germline V gene are SNHLY and FYNNEI. V was trimmed by 4 bases and J by 7 bases, leaving 5 bases between them. The DNA of the CDR3 is TGTGCCAGCAGTGGAATGAACATTCAGTACTTC. The encoded protein is CASSGMNIQYF.

This chain connects TRBV15 to TRBJ1-5; 8 bases line up with TRBD1. V gave up 3 bases and J gave up 3 bases; unmatched junction bases: 1. From germline, CDR1 is LNHNV and CDR2 YYDKDF (reference sequence). The CDR3 is 14 amino acids. The CDR3 loop is CATSRTGDNQPQHF. The CDR3 DNA is TGTGCCACCAGCAGGACAGGGGACAATCAGCCCCAGCATTTT.

This clonotype was counted many times. The J gene is TRBJ1-1, the V gene TRBV7-3; D unclear. The germline V and J ends were trimmed by 2 bases and 1 base, with 5 bases remaining between them. The germline CDR1 and CDR2 sequences are SGHTA and FQGTGA. The CDR3 runs to 13 residues. The CDR3 loop is CASSLQRNTEAFF. The CDR3 coding sequence is TGTGCCAGCAGCTTACAACGGAACACTGAAGCTTTCTTT.

This clonotype has only a few counts. The V call is TRBV5-6, the J call TRBJ1-4; D gene ambiguous. The CDR3 consists of 13 residues. The germline gives CDR1 SGHDT, CDR2 YYEEEE. The V and J ends lost 6 bases and 7 bases respectively, with 13 bases between them. CDR3 in amino acids: CASTETRGEKLFF. The CDR3 DNA reads as TGTGCCAGCACCGAAACGCGGGGTGAAAAACTGTTTTTT.

This clonotype was seen only once. A clone one base away is much larger, so this may be a read error. The V and J genes are TRBV4-3 and TRBJ1-2; 9 bases align to TRBD1. The CDR3 runs to 16 residues. J lost 7 bases, V lost 8 bases, and 17 bases had no gene match. Germline V CDR1 and CDR2: LGHNA, YSLEER. CDR3 protein: CASRPIQGAGNGGYTF. The CDR3, as DNA: TGCGCCAGCCGCCCAATACAGGGGGCAGGGAACGGTGGCTACACCTTC.

The CDR3: CSASGLGVVRWDGYTF. The CDR3 region has the DNA TGCAGTGCTAGTGGTTTGGGGGTCGTACGTTGGGATGGCTACACCTTC. V usage is TRBV20-1 and J usage is TRBJ1-2; tentative D call: TRBD1 (5 bases). Germline V gene data show CDR1 as DFQATT and CDR2 as SNEGSKA (reference sequence). The CDR3 has 16 amino acids. Trimming removed 3 bases from V and 6 bases from J, with 23 bases in between.

At least ten counts were recorded for this clonotype. The chain carries TRBV29-1 and TRBJ1-1; weak D call: TRBD1 (6 bases). V gave up 6 bases and J gave up 1 base, with 12 bases separating them. The CDR3 length is 13 residues. Germline loops: CDR1 SQVTM, CDR2 ANQGSEA. CDR3 loop: CSVSTGQNTEAFF. The CDR3 coding sequence is TGCAGCGTATCGACAGGACAGAACACTGAAGCTTTCTTT.